This TCR beta chain was sequenced for a study of blood T cell repertoires in COVID-19. Whole-study context: Donors in the United States, Italy and Spain gave samples during acute or convalescent COVID-19.

Those enrolled, adults aged about 18 to 89 years, came from about two dozen US areas. The study assigned cohorts using participant-reported clinical history. Within 2 weeks of study entry, exposed participants had contacted a PCR-confirmed or clinician-diagnosed COVID-19 case. Method: immunoSEQ multiplex PCR; TCRdb's copy keeps in-frame clones and lacks some. The sample has about 210,000 clones, 86% seen once. CDR1 is ENHRY, CDR2 SYGVKD, per germline. V lost 2 bases to trimming and J lost 4 bases, with 11 bases between them. The CDR3 length is 15 residues. The chain recombines TRBV10-3 with TRBJ2-2; maybe TRBD2 (6 bases). Sequencing was carried out using PBMCs or T cells enriched from blood (not recorded which). The receptor was derived from a woman aged 25 to 39 who had been exposed to COVID-19. The CDR3: CAISERDSSTGELFF. DNA of the CDR3: TGTGCCATCAGTGAGAGGGACTCGAGCACCGGGGAGCTGTTTTTT.